This TCR beta chain was observed in a study of shared clonotypes between healthy human individuals. Looking at the study overall: Each donor contributed plates that comprised three CD4 naive, three CD4 memory, two CD8 naive and one CD8 memory.

Naive CD8 cells, CD45RO-negative and positively selected for CCR7, excluded terminally differentiated effector memory CD45RA+ cells. The data were produced by immunoSEQ multiplex PCR, yet TCRdb's version contains in-frame clones alone and is incomplete. The sample includes millions of clones, about 94% of them seen just once. The CDR3 runs 16 residues. Germline lookup yields CDR1 LGHNT and CDR2 FRNRAP. After removal of 2 bases from V and 4 bases from J, the junction contained 9 bases not matched to a gene. The clonotype was recovered from a man in his late teens or twenties in good health. The specimen sequenced was naive CD8+ T cells sorted from blood. The gene calls are TRBV12-5 and TRBJ1-2; 8 positions match TRBD1. CDR3 sequence (DNA): TGTGCTAGTGGTTTGCCCGGACAGGGCACCTTCTATGGCTACACCTTC. It codes for CASGLPGQGTFYGYTF.